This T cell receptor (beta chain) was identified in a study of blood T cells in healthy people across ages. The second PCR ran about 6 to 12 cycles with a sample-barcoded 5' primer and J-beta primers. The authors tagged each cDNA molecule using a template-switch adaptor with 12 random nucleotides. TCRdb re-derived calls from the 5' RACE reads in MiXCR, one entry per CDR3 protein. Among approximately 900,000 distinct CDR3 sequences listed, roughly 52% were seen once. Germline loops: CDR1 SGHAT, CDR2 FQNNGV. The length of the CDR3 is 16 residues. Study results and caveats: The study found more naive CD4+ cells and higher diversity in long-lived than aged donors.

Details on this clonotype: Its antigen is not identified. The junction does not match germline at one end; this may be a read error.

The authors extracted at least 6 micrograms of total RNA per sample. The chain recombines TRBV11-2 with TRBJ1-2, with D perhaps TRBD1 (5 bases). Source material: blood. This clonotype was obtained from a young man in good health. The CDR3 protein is CASSLGELADDYGYTF. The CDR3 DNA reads TGTGCCAGCAGCTTGGGGGAGTTGGCTGATGACTACGGCTACACCTTC.